This T cell receptor (beta chain) was sequenced in a study of brain T cells in children with intractable seizures. Repertoires were generated with immunoSEQ multiplex PCR, while TCRdb's copy carries only in-frame clones and drops some. This table has approximately 23,000 clones, under 95% appearing once. Only cases whose brain tissue showed the highest T cell transcript signatures were sequenced. Pre-surgery treatment included at least one anti-epileptic drug. The junction had 8 bases not matched to a gene; V was cut back by 4 bases and J by 2 bases. This CDR3 region has 16 residues. Germline lookup yields CDR1 SGHVS and CDR2 FNYEAQ.

Sequenced material: peripheral blood, taken at surgery. The chain has TRBV7-6 and TRBJ1-3; TRBD1 matches at 7 bases. This TCR was sampled from a boy between 10 and 17 years old with focal cortical dysplasia and intractable seizures. CDR3 sequence: CASSSRGGAAGNTIYF. CDR3 coding DNA: TGTGCCAGCAGCTCTAGAGGGGGCGCAGCTGGAAACACCATATATTTT. Drawing the rest from reference TRBV7-6 and TRBJ1-3, the complete variable domain is GAGVSQSPRYKVTKRGQDVALRCDPISGHVSLYWYRQALGQGPEFLTYFNYEAQQDKSGLPNDRFSAERPEGSISTLTIQRTEQRDSAMYRCASSSRGGAAGNTIYFGEGSWLTVV.